This T cell receptor beta chain was obtained from a study of T cell clusters in autoimmune cytopenias (dated by TCRdb to between 2018 and 2020). General notes on the study: Per sample, TRB sequencing gave a median depth of roughly 50,000 reads and a median of about 2,300 distinct TRB clonotypes. Peripheral blood TRB and IGH repertoires were sequenced in autoimmune cytopenia patients at active disease and during treatment follow-up, alongside healthy, CLL and autoimmune hepatitis controls. The goal of the study was to find out whether patients with autoimmune cytopenia have a disease-specific immune repertoire signature that could be used as a blood-based biomarker.

TRB rearrangements were amplified by multiplex PCR following a touch-down protocol, with the TRB-A and TRB-B primer pools mixed in one tube. Illumina adapters and sample indices were added to the amplicons through two consecutive PCR reactions performed with Phusion HS II polymerase. The amplicons were purified from gel with the NucleoSpin Gel and PCR Clean-up kit, after which the amplicons were quantified by Qubit and checked for quality on an Agilent 2100 Bioanalyzer. Sequencing of the libraries was performed on an Illumina MiSeq with 600-cycle, single-indexed, paired-end runs. The study's own analysis went as follows. Alignment and assembly of TRB reads were performed with MiXCR version 2.1.12 and the default MiXCR reference library. A clone was defined by each unique CDR3 nucleotide sequence, and analysis was restricted to productive sequences with at least two reads. To assess repertoire diversity, an R script computed alpha-parameterized diversity profiles (alpha 0 to 5), which included the Shannon (alpha 1) and Simpson (alpha 2) indices. Combinatorial TRB VJ usage was computed with the tcR package and compared between cohorts by principal component analysis with ade4. Using GLIPH, TCRbeta CDR3s were clustered on pairs of cohorts matched for age and read depth, and a Wilcoxon test was used to compare cluster frequencies. TCRdb reprocessed the reads and lists each CDR3 protein sequence as a single entry, with no DNA. TCRdb, rather than the study authors, made the V and J calls. The sample table includes some 2,500 distinct CDR3 sequences. The ten largest clones take up approximately 52% of the sample.

About this clonotype itself: Its cognate antigen has yet to be identified.

For each sample, TRB amplification used approximately 260 ng of peripheral blood genomic DNA, equal to around 39,000 genome equivalents. The investigation overall reported the following: The T cell clusters were defined only in silico, and the functional role of the clusters still needed to be validated experimentally. In the comparison of secondary cytopenia with CLL, the cluster-lack signature was not observed, apparently because the dominant lymphoma-associated repertoire masked the signature. Compared with active autoimmune hepatitis patients, healthy donors had almost three times as many exclusive TRB clusters, a finding consistent with an autoimmunity-wide signature. A lack of physiological T cell clusters in primary autoimmune cytopenia patients was suggested by GLIPH, as 51 clusters were found to be exclusive to healthy donors versus some 18 exclusive to patients. Shifts in the TRB repertoire, including less even repertoires in secondary cytopenia and CLL, were mostly a reflection of lymphoma bias and not of autoimmunity.

Sequencing used peripheral blood. This TCR was sampled from a human donor with an autoimmune cytopenia or autoimmune hepatitis (not recorded which).

The CDR3 region: CASSLDVQNTGELFF. Rearrangement joined TRBV5-1 to TRBJ2-2. The CDR3 goes from the cysteine to the phenylalanine over 15 residues. No DNA is listed. The germline V gene provides CDR1 SGHRS and CDR2 YFSETQ.